Listed below are T cell receptor beta chains from one sample, sequenced in a study of cytomegalovirus exposure and HLA in healthy donors. Measured with immunoSEQ multiplex PCR; TCRdb has only the in-frame clones, and not every one. There are 130,000 or so clones in the sample, with approximately 1.5% held by the top ten. The sequencing input was PBMCs. These receptors were collected from a woman aged 40-49 years in good health and CMV-seronegative. Both conserved end residues are part of each CDR3. D genes are given only for firm matches.

CDR3nt: TGTGCCAGCAGTACCCACGGGGGGAATAATCAGCCCCAGCATTTT
CDR3aa: CASSTHGGNNQPQHF
d_gene: NA
len: 15
j_gene: TRBJ1-5
v_gene: TRBV2

CDR3nt: TGTGCCAGCAGTCTCCATACTGGGAACACTGAAGCTTTCTTT
CDR3aa: CASSLHTGNTEAFF
d_gene: NA
len: 14
j_gene: TRBJ1-1
v_gene: TRBV28

CDR3nt: TGTGCCAGCAGCTTGCCCGACATCGAGACCCAGTACTTC
CDR3aa: CASSLPDIETQYF
d_gene: NA
len: 13
j_gene: TRBJ2-5
v_gene: TRBV7-2

CDR3nt: TGTGCCAGCAGAAACGACAGGGGAAGAGGCCAGCCCCAGCATTTT
CDR3aa: CASRNDRGRGQPQHF
d_gene: TRBD1
len: 15
j_gene: TRBJ1-5
v_gene: TRBV7-3

CDR3nt: TGTGCCAGCAGTCCGGTGCAAGGAGGGCTTTATAATTCACCCCTCCACTTT
CDR3aa: CASSPVQGGLYNSPLHF
d_gene: NA
len: 17
j_gene: TRBJ1-6
v_gene: TRBV7-2

CDR3nt: TGTGCCAGCAGTACCGGGACTTTCTACACTGAAGCTTTCTTT
CDR3aa: CASSTGTFYTEAFF
d_gene: NA
len: 14
j_gene: TRBJ1-1
v_gene: TRBV6-6

CDR3nt: TGCGCCAGCAGTCCCTCACGGGAAGATCAGCCCCAGCATTTT
CDR3aa: CASSPSREDQPQHF
d_gene: NA
len: 14
j_gene: TRBJ1-5
v_gene: TRBV10-2

CDR3nt: TGTGCCAGCAGCGGTTCAGGACTAGGATACGAGCAGTACTTC
CDR3aa: CASSGSGLGYEQYF
d_gene: TRBD2
len: 14
j_gene: TRBJ2-7
v_gene: TRBV6-5

CDR3nt: TGTGCCAGCAGTGGGGGACTAGCGGGGGGGCCCATGAACACCGGGGAGCTGTTTTTT
CDR3aa: CASSGGLAGGPMNTGELFF
d_gene: TRBD2
len: 19
j_gene: TRBJ2-2
v_gene: TRBV2

CDR3nt: TGTGCCAGCAGCTTCGCCGCGGGGGTGATGTATGAGCAGTTCTTC
CDR3aa: CASSFAAGVMYEQFF
d_gene: TRBD2
len: 15
j_gene: TRBJ2-1
v_gene: TRBV5-6

CDR3nt: TGTGCCAGCAGTTACTCCGGACAGGGGAGAGGAGGCTACACCTTC
CDR3aa: CASSYSGQGRGGYTF
d_gene: TRBD1
len: 15
j_gene: TRBJ1-2
v_gene: TRBV6-5

CDR3nt: TGCGCCAGCAGCTTGGGGGCTAGCACAGATACGCAGTATTTT
CDR3aa: CASSLGASTDTQYF
d_gene: NA
len: 14
j_gene: TRBJ2-3
v_gene: TRBV5-1

CDR3nt: TGTGCCAGCAGTTACTGGACTAGCGGGGGCTACGAGCAGTACTTC
CDR3aa: CASSYWTSGGYEQYF
d_gene: TRBD2
len: 15
j_gene: TRBJ2-7
v_gene: TRBV6-5

CDR3nt: TGTGCCATCAGTGAACGAGACGGGGGCAATCAGCCCCAGCATTTT
CDR3aa: CAISERDGGNQPQHF
d_gene: NA
len: 15
j_gene: TRBJ1-5
v_gene: TRBV10-3

CDR3nt: TGTGCCATCAGTGAGCAGGGGGACACTGAAGCTTTCTTT
CDR3aa: CAISEQGDTEAFF
d_gene: TRBD1
len: 13
j_gene: TRBJ1-1
v_gene: TRBV10-3

CDR3nt: TGTGCCAGCAGCCTCACAGGGTCTAATGAAAAACTGTTTTTT
CDR3aa: CASSLTGSNEKLFF
d_gene: NA
len: 14
j_gene: TRBJ1-4
v_gene: TRBV6-5

CDR3nt: TGTGCCAGCAGCCTAGAAAGGGGGACAGGAGGTGGCTACACCTTC
CDR3aa: CASSLERGTGGGYTF
d_gene: TRBD1
len: 15
j_gene: TRBJ1-2
v_gene: TRBV7-3

CDR3nt: TGTGCCGGGGGGGACAGGGGCGAAAAACTGTTTTTT
CDR3aa: CAGGDRGEKLFF
d_gene: TRBD1
len: 12
j_gene: TRBJ1-4
v_gene: TRBV6-5

CDR3nt: TGTGCCAGCAGCTTGTTAGCGGGCTACGAGCAGTACTTC
CDR3aa: CASSLLAGYEQYF
d_gene: TRBD2
len: 13
j_gene: TRBJ2-7
v_gene: TRBV7-8

CDR3nt: TGCGCCAGCAGAGAAAGGGGGTCGGGGATCGGGGAAAAACTGTTTTTT
CDR3aa: CASRERGSGIGEKLFF
d_gene: NA
len: 16
j_gene: TRBJ1-4
v_gene: TRBV5-1

CDR3nt: TGTGCCAGCAGCCGGGACAGGGCGGGAAATGAGCAGTTCTTC
CDR3aa: CASSRDRAGNEQFF
d_gene: TRBD1
len: 14
j_gene: TRBJ2-1
v_gene: TRBV6-4

CDR3nt: TGTGCCAGCAGCCGCAGAACTGGAAACACCATATATTTT
CDR3aa: CASSRRTGNTIYF
d_gene: NA
len: 13
j_gene: TRBJ1-3
v_gene: TRBV4-2

CDR3nt: TGTGCCAGTAGTATAGGACTGGCGGGGTACGCGAACACTACAGATACGCAGTATTTT
CDR3aa: CASSIGLAGYANTTDTQYF
d_gene: NA
len: 19
j_gene: TRBJ2-3
v_gene: TRBV19

CDR3nt: TGTGCCAGCAGCGCGGACAGGGGGGAGTCACCCCTCCACTTT
CDR3aa: CASSADRGESPLHF
d_gene: TRBD1
len: 14
j_gene: TRBJ1-6
v_gene: TRBV9

CDR3nt: TGCGCCAGCAGCCCAAATGGACTCCCCCAGGCAGATACGCAGTATTTT
CDR3aa: CASSPNGLPQADTQYF
d_gene: NA
len: 16
j_gene: TRBJ2-3
v_gene: TRBV5-1

CDR3nt: TGTGCCAGCACCCAGGGTTTGAACACTGAAGCTTTCTTT
CDR3aa: CASTQGLNTEAFF
d_gene: NA
len: 13
j_gene: TRBJ1-1
v_gene: TRBV6-5

CDR3nt: TGCGCCAGCAGCCCCATCCACCTTGATGCGGGGGGGGAGACCCAGTACTTC
CDR3aa: CASSPIHLDAGGETQYF
d_gene: TRBD2
len: 17
j_gene: TRBJ2-5
v_gene: TRBV4-1

CDR3nt: TGTGCCAGCAGCGATAGCATTCAGTACTTC
CDR3aa: CASSDSIQYF
d_gene: NA
len: 10
j_gene: TRBJ2-4
v_gene: TRBV2

CDR3nt: TGTGCCAGCAGTGAAGATGACAGGGCTCGGGAAAAACTGTTTTTT
CDR3aa: CASSEDDRAREKLFF
d_gene: TRBD1
len: 15
j_gene: TRBJ1-4
v_gene: TRBV6-1

CDR3nt: TGTGCCAGCAGGGGGACTTTGTATACCGCTGGGGAGCTGTTTTTT
CDR3aa: CASRGTLYTAGELFF
d_gene: NA
len: 15
j_gene: TRBJ2-2
v_gene: TRBV6-5

CDR3nt: TGTGCCAGCAGTTTATGGGGGACTACGAACACTGAAGCTTTCTTT
CDR3aa: CASSLWGTTNTEAFF
d_gene: NA
len: 15
j_gene: TRBJ1-1
v_gene: TRBV28

CDR3nt: TGTGCCAGCTCCCCGACGATCAGGCGGGACACCGGGGAGCTGTTTTTT
CDR3aa: CASSPTIRRDTGELFF
d_gene: NA
len: 16
j_gene: TRBJ2-2
v_gene: TRBV11-2

CDR3nt: TGTGCCAGCAGTCATAGATTTGAAGCTTTCTTT
CDR3aa: CASSHRFEAFF
d_gene: NA
len: 11
j_gene: TRBJ1-1
v_gene: TRBV4-2

CDR3nt: TGTGCCAGCAGCGCCTCAGACAGGGGGTCCTGGGAGACCCAGTACTTC
CDR3aa: CASSASDRGSWETQYF
d_gene: TRBD1
len: 16
j_gene: TRBJ2-5
v_gene: TRBV7-2

CDR3nt: TGCGCCAGCAGGCTCGGAGTAGCGGGGGGCGGTGAGCAGTTCTTC
CDR3aa: CASRLGVAGGGEQFF
d_gene: TRBD2
len: 15
j_gene: TRBJ2-1
v_gene: TRBV4-1

CDR3nt: TGTGCCAGCAGTCCCCTGGGGGGAGGGGAGCCCCAGCATTTT
CDR3aa: CASSPLGGGEPQHF
d_gene: NA
len: 14
j_gene: TRBJ1-5
v_gene: TRBV6-6

CDR3nt: TGTGCCAGCAGCTTAACAGGGGGCTTGGCTAATGAAAAACTGTTTTTT
CDR3aa: CASSLTGGLANEKLFF
d_gene: TRBD1
len: 16
j_gene: TRBJ1-4
v_gene: TRBV7-2

CDR3nt: TGTGCCAGCAGCTTTAGGACAGGGGTGGGCAGTTCACCCCTCCACTTT
CDR3aa: CASSFRTGVGSSPLHF
d_gene: TRBD1
len: 16
j_gene: TRBJ1-6
v_gene: TRBV7-9

CDR3nt: TGTGCCAGCAGCCGACAGAAAGGAGACTATGGCTACACCTTC
CDR3aa: CASSRQKGDYGYTF
d_gene: NA
len: 14
j_gene: TRBJ1-2
v_gene: TRBV7-2

CDR3nt: TGTGCCAGCAGTTACCGGAGCTCCTACAATGAGCAGTTCTTC
CDR3aa: CASSYRSSYNEQFF
d_gene: NA
len: 14
j_gene: TRBJ2-1
v_gene: TRBV6-5

CDR3nt: TGCGCCAGCAGCCACCTACCGGGACAGGCTTCGCGCAATCAGCCCCAGCATTTT
CDR3aa: CASSHLPGQASRNQPQHF
d_gene: TRBD1
len: 18
j_gene: TRBJ1-5
v_gene: TRBV4-1

CDR3nt: TGCAGCGTTGTAAACAGGGAACCCTACGAGCAGTACTTC
CDR3aa: CSVVNREPYEQYF
d_gene: NA
len: 13
j_gene: TRBJ2-7
v_gene: TRBV29-1

CDR3nt: TGCAGCGTTGTAGGCGGGTACAGAGAGACCCAGTACTTC
CDR3aa: CSVVGGYRETQYF
d_gene: NA
len: 13
j_gene: TRBJ2-5
v_gene: TRBV29-1

CDR3nt: TGTGCCAGCAGTGAAAGAAACAGGCTTTTTATGAACACTGAAGCTTTCTTT
CDR3aa: CASSERNRLFMNTEAFF
d_gene: NA
len: 17
j_gene: TRBJ1-1
v_gene: TRBV6-4

CDR3nt: TGTGCCAGTAGTATAGACCTGGTGGGACAGGGCCTTACAGATACGCAGTATTTT
CDR3aa: CASSIDLVGQGLTDTQYF
d_gene: TRBD1
len: 18
j_gene: TRBJ2-3
v_gene: TRBV19

CDR3nt: TGCGCCAGCAGCCCCCTTGACAGGCCAAACTATGGCTACACCTTC
CDR3aa: CASSPLDRPNYGYTF
d_gene: NA
len: 15
j_gene: TRBJ1-2
v_gene: TRBV4-1

CDR3nt: TGTGCCAGCAGATTCTCCGGGGGAAACAATGAGCAGTTCTTC
CDR3aa: CASRFSGGNNEQFF
d_gene: NA
len: 14
j_gene: TRBJ2-1
v_gene: TRBV28

CDR3nt: TGTGCCAGCAGTCATCCCGGCACTGAAGCTTTCTTT
CDR3aa: CASSHPGTEAFF
d_gene: NA
len: 12
j_gene: TRBJ1-1
v_gene: TRBV7-2

CDR3nt: TGTGCCAGTAGTATAGGGGCGCCGGGACAGGGGGCTACCACCTCCTACGAGCAGTACTTC
CDR3aa: CASSIGAPGQGATTSYEQYF
d_gene: TRBD1
len: 20
j_gene: TRBJ2-7
v_gene: TRBV19

CDR3nt: TGTGCCAGCAGTGAAGAAGCAGGAGGATTTACAGATACGCAGTATTTT
CDR3aa: CASSEEAGGFTDTQYF
d_gene: NA
len: 16
j_gene: TRBJ2-3
v_gene: TRBV6-1

CDR3nt: TGTGCCAGCAGCCAATCAATGGGGGGGAACACCGGGGAGCTGTTTTTT
CDR3aa: CASSQSMGGNTGELFF
d_gene: NA
len: 16
j_gene: TRBJ2-2
v_gene: TRBV4-2

CDR3nt: TGTGCCAGCCCATCAATTGAGACCCAGTACTTC
CDR3aa: CASPSIETQYF
d_gene: NA
len: 11
j_gene: TRBJ2-5
v_gene: TRBV6-1

CDR3nt: TGTGCCAGCAGTTTTCGACAGGCGAACACTGAAGCTTTCTTT
CDR3aa: CASSFRQANTEAFF
d_gene: NA
len: 14
j_gene: TRBJ1-1
v_gene: TRBV5-4

CDR3nt: TGTGCCAGCAGCTTGGTGCGAGCGGGGGGGCCAAGCACCGGGGAGCTGTTTTTT
CDR3aa: CASSLVRAGGPSTGELFF
d_gene: TRBD2
len: 18
j_gene: TRBJ2-2
v_gene: TRBV5-6

CDR3nt: TGTGCCACCTATATGACTAGCGGGGGTAACAATGAGCAGTTCTTC
CDR3aa: CATYMTSGGNNEQFF
d_gene: TRBD2
len: 15
j_gene: TRBJ2-1
v_gene: TRBV18

CDR3nt: TGTGCCAGCAGCGAAGGAGGGGATCCACGGGAGACCCAGTACTTC
CDR3aa: CASSEGGDPRETQYF
d_gene: NA
len: 15
j_gene: TRBJ2-5
v_gene: TRBV9

CDR3nt: TGTGCCAGCAGCTCCGGGACTCCTGGCGGGTACTATGGCTACACCTTC
CDR3aa: CASSSGTPGGYYGYTF
d_gene: NA
len: 16
j_gene: TRBJ1-2
v_gene: TRBV6-6

CDR3nt: TGTGCCAGTAGTATAGATCAGGGGGCGTCATACAATGAGCAGTTCTTC
CDR3aa: CASSIDQGASYNEQFF
d_gene: TRBD1
len: 16
j_gene: TRBJ2-1
v_gene: TRBV19